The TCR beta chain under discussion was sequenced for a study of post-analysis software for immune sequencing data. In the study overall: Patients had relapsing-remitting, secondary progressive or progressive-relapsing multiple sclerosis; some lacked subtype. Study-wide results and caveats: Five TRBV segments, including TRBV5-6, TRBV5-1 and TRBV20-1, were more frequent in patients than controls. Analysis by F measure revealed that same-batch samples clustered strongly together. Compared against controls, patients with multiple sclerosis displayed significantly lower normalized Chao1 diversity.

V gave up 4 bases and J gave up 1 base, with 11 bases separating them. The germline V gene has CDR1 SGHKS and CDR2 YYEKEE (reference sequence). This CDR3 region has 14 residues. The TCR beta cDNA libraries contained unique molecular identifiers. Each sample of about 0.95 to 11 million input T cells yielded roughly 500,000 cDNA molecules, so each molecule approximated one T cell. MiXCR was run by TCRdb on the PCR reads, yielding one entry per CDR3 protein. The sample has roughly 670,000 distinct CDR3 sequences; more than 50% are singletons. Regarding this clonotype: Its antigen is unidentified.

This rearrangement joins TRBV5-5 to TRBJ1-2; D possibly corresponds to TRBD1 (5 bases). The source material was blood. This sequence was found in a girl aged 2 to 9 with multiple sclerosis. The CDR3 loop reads CASSPQGSNYGYTF. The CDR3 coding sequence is TGTGCCAGCAGCCCCCAGGGAAGTAACTATGGCTACACCTTC.